A selection of T cell receptor beta chains follows, all from one sample in a study of cytomegalovirus exposure and HLA in healthy donors. The method was immunoSEQ multiplex PCR; TCRdb's version includes in-frame clones alone and lacks a portion of them. The data contain around 170,000 clones, around nine tenths of them singletons. Material: PBMCs. These receptors were obtained from a man aged 18 to 35 in good health and CMV-seronegative. Each CDR3 is given with its conserved first and last residue. A D gene is named only where the DNA matches it firmly. Clone size, where shown, is once, few, many, or a class for clones that have expanded.

j_gene: TRBJ1-5
d_gene: .
abundance: .
v_gene: TRBV28
CDR3nt: TGTGCCAGCAGTTTACTCTCCGGACAGAGCAATCAGCCCCAGCATTTT
CDR3aa: CASSLLSGQSNQPQHF

j_gene: TRBJ2-4
d_gene: .
abundance: .
v_gene: TRBV2
CDR3nt: TGTGCCAGCAGTGGAGGGGCCAAAAACATTCAGTACTTC
CDR3aa: CASSGGAKNIQYF

j_gene: TRBJ1-5
d_gene: TRBD1
abundance: .
v_gene: TRBV28
CDR3nt: TGTGCCAGCAGTTTAAAGGGACAGTCCAATCAGCCCCAGCATTTT
CDR3aa: CASSLKGQSNQPQHF

j_gene: TRBJ1-4
d_gene: .
abundance: .
v_gene: TRBV5-1
CDR3nt: TGCGCCAGCAGCTTGGAGGCAGGGAAAGGCGAAAAACTGTTTTTT
CDR3aa: CASSLEAGKGEKLFF

j_gene: TRBJ2-5
d_gene: TRBD1
abundance: .
v_gene: TRBV4-1
CDR3nt: TGCGCCAGCAGCCAAGACAGGGGGCAAGAGACCCAGTACTTC
CDR3aa: CASSQDRGQETQYF

j_gene: TRBJ2-3
d_gene: .
abundance: .
v_gene: TRBV7-8
CDR3nt: TGTGCCAGCACCCCCGGTGTTTACACAGATACGCAGTATTTT
CDR3aa: CASTPGVYTDTQYF

j_gene: TRBJ2-1
d_gene: TRBD2
abundance: once
v_gene: TRBV6-5
CDR3nt: TGTGCCAGCAGTTACGGACTAGCGGGAGCCCTTGGAGAGCAGTTCTTC
CDR3aa: CASSYGLAGALGEQFF

j_gene: TRBJ2-1
d_gene: .
abundance: .
v_gene: TRBV7-6
CDR3nt: TGTGCCAGCACCCACGGGGGGCTGGGGGAGCAGTTCTTC
CDR3aa: CASTHGGLGEQFF

j_gene: TRBJ2-1
d_gene: TRBD1
abundance: .
v_gene: TRBV5-4
CDR3nt: TGTGCCAGCAGCTTGCTCGCCGGGACAGCATACAATGAGCAGTTCTTC
CDR3aa: CASSLLAGTAYNEQFF

j_gene: TRBJ1-3
d_gene: .
abundance: few
v_gene: TRBV25-1
CDR3nt: TGTGCCAGCAGCCCCTTCGGAAGGGGAGGTGGAAACACCATATATTTT
CDR3aa: CASSPFGRGGGNTIYF

j_gene: TRBJ1-4
d_gene: TRBD1
abundance: once
v_gene: TRBV19
CDR3nt: TGTGCCAGTAAGGACGGGACAGGGGGTGCTGAAAAACTGTTTTTT
CDR3aa: CASKDGTGGAEKLFF

j_gene: TRBJ1-2
d_gene: .
abundance: .
v_gene: TRBV2
CDR3nt: TGTGCCAGCAGTGAAAGAGCAGGGGACTATGGCTACACCTTC
CDR3aa: CASSERAGDYGYTF

j_gene: TRBJ1-2
d_gene: .
abundance: .
v_gene: TRBV2
CDR3nt: TGTGCCAGCAGTGATGACCCGAGGGTCCATGGCTACACCTTC
CDR3aa: CASSDDPRVHGYTF

j_gene: TRBJ1-1
d_gene: .
abundance: .
v_gene: TRBV2
CDR3nt: TGTGCCAGCAGCCTCCAGTGGGCCGGGGGAGCTTTCTTT
CDR3aa: CASSLQWAGGAFF

j_gene: TRBJ1-2
d_gene: TRBD1
abundance: .
v_gene: TRBV5-4
CDR3nt: TGTGCCAGCAGCTTGGTAGGACAGGGCTATGGCTACACCTTC
CDR3aa: CASSLVGQGYGYTF

j_gene: TRBJ2-1
d_gene: TRBD2
abundance: .
v_gene: TRBV25-1
CDR3nt: TGTGCCAGCAGTGTAAAATTGGGACTAGCGGGACACAATGAGCAGTTCTTC
CDR3aa: CASSVKLGLAGHNEQFF

j_gene: TRBJ1-6
d_gene: .
abundance: .
v_gene: TRBV5-5
CDR3nt: TGTGCCAGCAGCTTCCGGTCTAATTCACCCCTCCACTTT
CDR3aa: CASSFRSNSPLHF

j_gene: TRBJ1-2
d_gene: TRBD1
abundance: .
v_gene: TRBV20-1
CDR3nt: TGCAGGCTAGACAGGGAAGTTGGCTACACCTTC
CDR3aa: CRLDREVGYTF

j_gene: TRBJ2-5
d_gene: TRBD2
abundance: .
v_gene: TRBV10-3
CDR3nt: TGTGCCATCAGTGAGTCAACTAGCGGGGGACAAGAGACCCAGTACTTC
CDR3aa: CAISESTSGGQETQYF

j_gene: TRBJ1-4
d_gene: TRBD1
abundance: .
v_gene: TRBV29-1
CDR3nt: TGCAGCGCCACCGGGACAGGGGGCGTAAAACTGTTTTTT
CDR3aa: CSATGTGGVKLFF

j_gene: TRBJ2-1
d_gene: TRBD1
abundance: .
v_gene: TRBV10-3
CDR3nt: TGTGCCATCAGTGAGGGGACAGCCCTCTCCTACAATGAGCAGTTCTTC
CDR3aa: CAISEGTALSYNEQFF

j_gene: TRBJ1-1
d_gene: .
abundance: .
v_gene: TRBV6-1
CDR3nt: TGTGCCAGCAGTCCCGGATCTTTGGGGGGCACTGAAGCTTTCTTT
CDR3aa: CASSPGSLGGTEAFF

j_gene: TRBJ2-2
d_gene: .
abundance: .
v_gene: TRBV7-9
CDR3nt: TGTGCCAGCAGCCACCGAACTTTGCCCGGGGAGCTGTTTTTT
CDR3aa: CASSHRTLPGELFF